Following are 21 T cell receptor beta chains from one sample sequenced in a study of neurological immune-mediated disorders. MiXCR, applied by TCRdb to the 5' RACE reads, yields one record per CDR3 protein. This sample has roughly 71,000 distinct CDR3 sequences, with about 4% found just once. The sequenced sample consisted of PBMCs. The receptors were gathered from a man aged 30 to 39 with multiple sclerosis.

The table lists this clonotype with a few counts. The CDR3 nucleotides read TGCAGCGTTGAACGGTGGGAAATCGACTATGGCTACACCTTC. Its protein product is CSVERWEIDYGYTF. The rearrangement joins TRBV29-1 to TRBJ1-2; D remains ambiguous. The CDR3 is 14 amino acids. CDR1 and CDR2 from the germline V gene are SQVTM and ANQGSEA. V was pared by 2 bases and J by 3 bases, with 13 bases between.

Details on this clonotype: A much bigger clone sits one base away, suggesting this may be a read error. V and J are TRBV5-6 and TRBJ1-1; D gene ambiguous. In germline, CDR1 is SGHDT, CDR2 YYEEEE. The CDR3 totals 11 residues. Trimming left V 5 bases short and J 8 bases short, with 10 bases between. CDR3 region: CASRFGPEAFF. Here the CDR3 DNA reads TGTGCCAGCAGATTTGGCCCAGAAGCTTTCTTT.

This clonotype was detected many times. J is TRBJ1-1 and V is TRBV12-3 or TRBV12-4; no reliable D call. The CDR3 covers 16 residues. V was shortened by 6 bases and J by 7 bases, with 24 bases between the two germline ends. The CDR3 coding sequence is TGTGCCAGCAGCTTACGGGCCCTGGTCGGTCCCCGTGAAGCTTTCTTT. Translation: CASSLRALVGPREAFF.

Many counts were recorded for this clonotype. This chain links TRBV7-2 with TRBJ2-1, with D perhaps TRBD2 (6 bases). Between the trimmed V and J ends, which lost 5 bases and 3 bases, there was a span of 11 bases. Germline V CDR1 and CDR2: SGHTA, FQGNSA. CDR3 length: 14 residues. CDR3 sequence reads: CASSRGLGYNEQFF. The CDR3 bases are TGTGCCAGCAGCCGGGGACTTGGCTACAATGAGCAGTTCTTC.

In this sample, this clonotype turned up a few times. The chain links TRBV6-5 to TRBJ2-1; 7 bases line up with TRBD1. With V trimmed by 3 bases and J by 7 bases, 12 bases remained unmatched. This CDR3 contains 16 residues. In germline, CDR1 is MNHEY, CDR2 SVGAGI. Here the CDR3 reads CASSYSHRVQGNEQFF. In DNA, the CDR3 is TGTGCCAGCAGTTATTCCCACAGGGTACAGGGGAATGAGCAGTTCTTC.

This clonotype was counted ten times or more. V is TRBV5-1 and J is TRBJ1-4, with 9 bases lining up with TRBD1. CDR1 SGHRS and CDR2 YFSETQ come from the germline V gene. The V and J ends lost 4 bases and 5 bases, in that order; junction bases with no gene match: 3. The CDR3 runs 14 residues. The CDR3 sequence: CASSRDRVNEKLFF. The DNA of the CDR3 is TGCGCCAGCAGCCGGGACAGGGTAAATGAAAAACTGTTTTTT.

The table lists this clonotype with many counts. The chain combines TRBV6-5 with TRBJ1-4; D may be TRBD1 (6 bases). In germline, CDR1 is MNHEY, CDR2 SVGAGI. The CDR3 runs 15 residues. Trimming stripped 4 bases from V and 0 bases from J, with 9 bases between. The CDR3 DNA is TGTGCCAGCAGTTGGCAGGGGTCAACTAATGAAAAACTGTTTTTT. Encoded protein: CASSWQGSTNEKLFF.

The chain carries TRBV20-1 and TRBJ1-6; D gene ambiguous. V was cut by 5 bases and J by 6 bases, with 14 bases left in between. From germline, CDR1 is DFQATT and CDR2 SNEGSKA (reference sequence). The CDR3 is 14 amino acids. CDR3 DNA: TGCAGTGCTTACCTCGTGGAGAGTAATTCACCCCTCCACTTT. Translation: CSAYLVESNSPLHF.

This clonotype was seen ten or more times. The CDR3 DNA is TGTGCCAGCAGTCACGACAGACGAGCTAACTATGGCTACACCTTC. Translating gives CASSHDRRANYGYTF. The rearrangement joins TRBV12-3 or TRBV12-4 to TRBJ1-2, with TRBD1 as a possible D gene (5 bases). V gave up 5 bases and J gave up 0 bases, with 13 bases separating them. The CDR3 covers 15 residues.

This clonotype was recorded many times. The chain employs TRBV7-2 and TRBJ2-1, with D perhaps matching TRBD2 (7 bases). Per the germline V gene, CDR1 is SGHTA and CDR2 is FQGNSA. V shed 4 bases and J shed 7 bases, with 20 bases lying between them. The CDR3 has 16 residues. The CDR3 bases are TGTGCCAGCAGCTCCCGAGTGGCGGGGGCGGGTAATGAGCAGTTCTTC. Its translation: CASSSRVAGAGNEQFF.

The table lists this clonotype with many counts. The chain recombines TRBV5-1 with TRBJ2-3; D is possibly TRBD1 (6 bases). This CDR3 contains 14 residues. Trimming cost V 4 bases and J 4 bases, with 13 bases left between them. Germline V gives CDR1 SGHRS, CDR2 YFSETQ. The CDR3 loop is CASSDPEGADTQYF. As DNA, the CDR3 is TGCGCCAGCAGCGACCCAGAGGGGGCAGATACGCAGTATTTT. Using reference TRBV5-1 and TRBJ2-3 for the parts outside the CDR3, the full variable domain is KAGVTQTPRYLIKTRGQQVTLSCSPISGHRSVSWYQQTPGQGLQFLFEYFSETQRNKGNFPGRFSGRQFSNSRSEMNVSTLELGDSALYLCASSDPEGADTQYFGPGTRLTVL.

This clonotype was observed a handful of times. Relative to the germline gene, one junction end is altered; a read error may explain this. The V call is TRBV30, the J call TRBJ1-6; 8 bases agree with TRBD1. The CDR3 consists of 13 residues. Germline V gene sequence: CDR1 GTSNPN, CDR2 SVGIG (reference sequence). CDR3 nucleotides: TGTGCCTGGAACGACAGGGGTTATTCACCCCTACACTTT. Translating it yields CAWNDRGYSPLHF.

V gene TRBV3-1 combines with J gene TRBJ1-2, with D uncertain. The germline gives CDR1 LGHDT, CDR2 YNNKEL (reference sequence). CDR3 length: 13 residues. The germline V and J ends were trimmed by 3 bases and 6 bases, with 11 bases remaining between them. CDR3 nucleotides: TGTGCCAGCAGCCACGGGCGACTGGATGGCTACACCTTC. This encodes CASSHGRLDGYTF.

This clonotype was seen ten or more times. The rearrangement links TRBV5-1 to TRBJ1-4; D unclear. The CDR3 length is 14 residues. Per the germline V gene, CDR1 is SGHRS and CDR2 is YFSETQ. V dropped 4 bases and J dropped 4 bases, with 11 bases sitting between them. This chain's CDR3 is CASSLDRVNEKLFF. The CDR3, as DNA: TGCGCCAGCAGCCTGGACCGCGTTAATGAAAAACTGTTTTTT.

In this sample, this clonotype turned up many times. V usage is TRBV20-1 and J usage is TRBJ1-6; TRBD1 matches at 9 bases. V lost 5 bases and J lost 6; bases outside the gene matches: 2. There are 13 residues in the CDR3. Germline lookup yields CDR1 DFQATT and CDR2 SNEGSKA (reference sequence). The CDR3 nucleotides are TGCAGTGCTGGGACAGGGTTTAATTCACCCCTCCACTTT. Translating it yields CSAGTGFNSPLHF.

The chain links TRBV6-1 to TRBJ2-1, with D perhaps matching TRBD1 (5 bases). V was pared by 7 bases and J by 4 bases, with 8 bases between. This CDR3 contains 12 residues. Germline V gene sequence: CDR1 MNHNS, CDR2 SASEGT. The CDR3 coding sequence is TGTGCCAGCAAGGGGATATACAATGAGCAGTTCTTC. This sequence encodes CASKGIYNEQFF.

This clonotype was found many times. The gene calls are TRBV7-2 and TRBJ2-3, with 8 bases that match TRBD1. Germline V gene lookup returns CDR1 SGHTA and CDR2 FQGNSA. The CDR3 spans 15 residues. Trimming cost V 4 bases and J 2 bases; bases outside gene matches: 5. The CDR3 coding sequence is TGTGCCAGCAGCTGGGACAGGAGATACACAGATACGCAGTATTTT. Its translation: CASSWDRRYTDTQYF.

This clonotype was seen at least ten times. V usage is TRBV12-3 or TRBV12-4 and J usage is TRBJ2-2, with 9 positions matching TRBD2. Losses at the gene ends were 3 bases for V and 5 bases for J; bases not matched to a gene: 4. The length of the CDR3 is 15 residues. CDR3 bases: TGTGCCAGCAGTTTGAGAGCGGGGGGAACCGGGGAGCTGTTTTTT. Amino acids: CASSLRAGGTGELFF.

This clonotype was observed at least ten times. CDR3 protein: CASSTPRGGNTEAFF. The CDR3, as DNA: TGTGCCAGCAGCACTCCAAGGGGTGGGAACACTGAAGCTTTCTTT. V is TRBV7-8 and J is TRBJ1-1; maybe TRBD1 (5 bases). Germline CDR1 and CDR2: SGHVS and FQNEAQ. V was pared by 5 bases and J by 1 base, with 14 bases between. The CDR3 spans 15 residues. Combining the CDR3 with reference TRBV7-8 and TRBJ1-1 gives the whole variable domain GAGVSQSPRYKVAKRGQDVALRCDPISGHVSLFWYQQALGQGPEFLTYFQNEAQLDKSGLPSDRFFAERPEGSVSTLKIQRTQQEDSAVYLCASSTPRGGNTEAFFGQGTRLTVV.

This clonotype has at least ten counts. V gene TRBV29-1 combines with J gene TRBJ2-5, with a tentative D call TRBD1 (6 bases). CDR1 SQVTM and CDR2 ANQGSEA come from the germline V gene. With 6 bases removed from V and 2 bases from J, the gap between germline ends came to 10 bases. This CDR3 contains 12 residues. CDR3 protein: CSVGHLQETQYF. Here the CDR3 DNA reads TGCAGCGTGGGACACCTACAAGAGACCCAGTACTTC.

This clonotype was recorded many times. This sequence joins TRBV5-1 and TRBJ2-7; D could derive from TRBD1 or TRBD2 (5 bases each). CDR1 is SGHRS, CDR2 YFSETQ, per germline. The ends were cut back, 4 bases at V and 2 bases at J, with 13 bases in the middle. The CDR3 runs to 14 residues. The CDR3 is CASSRGTEAYEQYF. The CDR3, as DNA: TGCGCCAGCAGCAGGGGAACGGAGGCCTACGAGCAGTACTTC. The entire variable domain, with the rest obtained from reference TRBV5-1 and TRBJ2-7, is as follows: KAGVTQTPRYLIKTRGQQVTLSCSPISGHRSVSWYQQTPGQGLQFLFEYFSETQRNKGNFPGRFSGRQFSNSRSEMNVSTLELGDSALYLCASSRGTEAYEQYFGPGTRLTVT.